The rows below give T cell receptor beta chains drawn from one sample of a study of sequential checkpoint blockade in melanoma. Some clones are missing from TCRdb's copy, which holds only in-frame ones; the method was immunoSEQ multiplex PCR. The sample comprises about 27,000 clones, roughly 80% of which are singletons, and more than 10% rests with the top ten. The source was CD8+ T cells sorted from blood (inferred from file names), collected from a patient given nivolumab and ipilimumab in sequence. These TCRs come from a human donor with melanoma. CDR3s include the opening cysteine and the closing phenylalanine or tryptophan. Each record gives: V gene, D gene, J gene, clone size, CDR3 DNA, CDR3 protein. The D gene is left open where the match is weak. Clone size is given for some rows only: seen once, a few or many times, or a class if the clone is expanded.

TRBV29-1	NA	TRBJ1-1	NA	TGCAGCGTTCCCCCCGTCGAGTCCACTGAAGCTTTCTTT	CSVPPVESTEAFF
TRBV5-6	NA	TRBJ2-3	NA	TGTGCCAGCAGCTTTTCTGGGGGCCGAGATACGCAGTATTTT	CASSFSGGRDTQYF
TRBV9	TRBD2	TRBJ2-3	NA	TGTGCCAGCAGCGTTCCACTAGCGGGGGAGGGACGCACAGATACGCAGTATTTT	CASSVPLAGEGRTDTQYF
TRBV5-6	NA	TRBJ1-1	NA	TGTGCCAGCCTCAGCCAGGGTTTGAACACTGAAGCTTTCTTT	CASLSQGLNTEAFF
TRBV30	TRBD1	TRBJ2-7	NA	TGTGCCTGGGACAGGGAAAACGAGCAGTACTTC	CAWDRENEQYF
TRBV27	TRBD2	TRBJ2-2	few	TGTGCCAGCAAGTCGCGGCTAGCGGGGACCGGGGAGCTGTTTTTT	CASKSRLAGTGELFF
TRBV28	NA	TRBJ2-7	NA	TGTGCCAGCAGCTTGCAGGGGTATTACGAGCAGTACTTC	CASSLQGYYEQYF
TRBV28	NA	TRBJ2-7	NA	TGTGCCAGCAGCAGTATACCCTACGAGCAGTACTTC	CASSSIPYEQYF
TRBV27	TRBD1	TRBJ1-1	NA	TGTGCCAGCAGTTTAAACAGGGGGGTTACTGAAGCTTTCTTT	CASSLNRGVTEAFF
TRBV4-2	TRBD2	TRBJ2-7	few	TGTGCCAGCAGCCAAGACGGCGGGGGGACCTACGAGCAGTACTTC	CASSQDGGGTYEQYF
TRBV6-6	NA	TRBJ2-5	NA	TGTGCCAGCGAGGGCCGGACAGCGTACCAAGAGACCCAGTACTTC	CASEGRTAYQETQYF
TRBV7-6	TRBD1	TRBJ2-7	once	TGTGCCAGCAGCTTAGTGGCGGGACAGGAGTCCTACGAGCAGTACTTC	CASSLVAGQESYEQYF
TRBV28	NA	TRBJ2-7	NA	TGTGCCAGCAGTTTATCGCGCAGGGGCCTATACGAGCAGTACTTC	CASSLSRRGLYEQYF
TRBV7-6	NA	TRBJ2-1	NA	TGTGCCAGCAGCTCCAACTACAATGAGCAGTTCTTC	CASSSNYNEQFF
TRBV11-2	NA	TRBJ2-1	NA	TGTGCCACAAGGCTAGCCCTATACAATGAGCAGTTCTTC	CATRLALYNEQFF
TRBV9	TRBD2	TRBJ2-5	NA	TGTGCCAGCAGCCTTTCTGCTTCAGCGGGGGGGCAGACCCAGTACTTC	CASSLSASAGGQTQYF
TRBV7-2	TRBD2	TRBJ2-3	NA	TGTGCCAGCAGCTTAGGGCTAGCGGGGGCCCACACAGATACGCAGTATTTT	CASSLGLAGAHTDTQYF
TRBV5-1	NA	TRBJ2-7	NA	TGCGCCAGCAGCTTGCAAGGACAGCCCTACGAGCAGTACTTC	CASSLQGQPYEQYF
TRBV4-1	NA	TRBJ1-5	NA	TGCGCCAGCAGCCAAGACGGAGGGAACCAGCCCCAGCATTTT	CASSQDGGNQPQHF
TRBV29-1	NA	TRBJ1-1	NA	TGCAGCGTACCCGATCGGGGTATAACTTTCTTT	CSVPDRGITFF
TRBV7-8	TRBD2	TRBJ2-7	NA	TGTGCCAGCAGCTTCGGGGGGGCGATTACCGAGCAGTACTTC	CASSFGGAITEQYF
TRBV5-6	NA	TRBJ1-5	NA	TGTGCCAGCAGCGTCCGGGACACGGTCGGTTATCAGCCCCAGCATTTT	CASSVRDTVGYQPQHF
TRBV18	NA	TRBJ2-1	NA	TGTGCCAGCTCACCGGGCAGGGAATACAATGAGCAGTTCTTC	CASSPGREYNEQFF
TRBV30	TRBD2	TRBJ2-3	NA	TGTGCCTGGAGTGTACAAGCGGGGGGGGCCGTCGATACGCAGTATTTT	CAWSVQAGGAVDTQYF
TRBV27	NA	TRBJ2-1	NA	TGTGCCAGCAGTTTATTGTTGGGGGGGGGCCCCAATGAGCAGTTCTTC	CASSLLLGGGPNEQFF
TRBV19	NA	TRBJ2-5	many	TGTGCCAGTAGTATCTCCGGGACTTGGGGAGAGACCCAGTACTTC	CASSISGTWGETQYF
TRBV6-1	TRBD2	TRBJ2-2	NA	TGTGCCAGCGGGGGGGTCGACACCGGGGAGCTGTTTTTT	CASGGVDTGELFF
TRBV15	TRBD1	TRBJ1-5	NA	TGTGCCACCAGCAGAGACAGGGGGAGCAATCAGCCCCAGCATTTT	CATSRDRGSNQPQHF
TRBV5-4	NA	TRBJ2-2	NA	TGTGCCTATGCCGTGGGACACACCGTTCAAACGTCCGGGGAGCTGTTTTTT	CAYAVGHTVQTSGELFF
TRBV4-3	TRBD1	TRBJ2-7	NA	TGCGCCAGCAGCCAACAACGGGACAGGGGGTACGAGCAGTACTTC	CASSQQRDRGYEQYF
TRBV30	TRBD2	TRBJ2-7	NA	TGTGCCTGGACCGGGGGGGTTGCCTACGAGCAGTACTTC	CAWTGGVAYEQYF
TRBV19	NA	TRBJ2-3	NA	TGTGCCACAACGACAGCCACAGATACGCAGTATTTT	CATTTATDTQYF
TRBV29-1	NA	TRBJ2-5	few	TGCAGCGTTGCGGAGGGCCTAGAGACCCAGTACTTC	CSVAEGLETQYF
TRBV28	NA	TRBJ2-1	NA	TGTGCCAGCAACCCCCGGGGTCTCGGGGACAATGAGCAGTTCTTC	CASNPRGLGDNEQFF
TRBV27	TRBD1	TRBJ2-1	NA	TGTGCCAGCAGTTTTCTGGACAGGGCCGATGAGCAGTTCTTC	CASSFLDRADEQFF